The rows below give T cell receptor beta chains drawn from one sample of a study of blood T cell repertoires in COVID-19. Here immunoSEQ multiplex PCR was the method, and the copy in TCRdb shows in-frame clones only, minus some. The sample has about 190,000 clones; roughly 89% are singletons. Sequenced: PBMCs or T cells enriched from blood (not recorded which). All receptors derive from a woman aged 25 to 39 who had been exposed to COVID-19. CDR3s include the opening cysteine and the closing phenylalanine or tryptophan. The D gene is left open where the match is weak. Where a row states a size, it is once, few, many or the class of an expanded clone; other rows omit it.

TRBD1	TRBJ1-2	TRBV3-1/TRBV3-2	few	TGTGCCAGCAGCCAGGAAGACAGGGGGTCTGGCTACACCTTC	CASSQEDRGSGYTF
-	TRBJ2-7	TRBV3-1/TRBV3-2	-	TGTGCCAGCAGCCAAGGGGGGAGGGAGCAGTACTTC	CASSQGGREQYF
TRBD1	TRBJ2-7	TRBV5-4	-	TGTGCCAGCAGCTTGATCGGGACAGGGACCTACGAGCAGTACTTC	CASSLIGTGTYEQYF
-	TRBJ1-4	TRBV4-1	-	TGCGCCAGCAGCCTCACCCGGGGGGAGCAGGAAAAACTGTTTTTT	CASSLTRGEQEKLFF
TRBD1	TRBJ1-4	TRBV3-1/TRBV3-2	-	TGTGCCAGCAGGACAGGGAAGAATGAAAAACTGTTTTTT	CASRTGKNEKLFF
TRBD1	TRBJ1-2	TRBV12-5	-	TGTGCTAGTGGTTTGGCAGGGACAGGGAACGGCTACACCTTC	CASGLAGTGNGYTF
-	TRBJ2-7	TRBV7-9	-	TGTGCCAGCAGCTTAGCCCGCGGCGGAAGCTCCTACGAGCAGTACTTC	CASSLARGGSSYEQYF
TRBD2	TRBJ2-3	TRBV7-2	-	TGTGCCAGCAGCTTAGGGATTAGCGGGGGCACAGATACGCAGTATTTT	CASSLGISGGTDTQYF
-	TRBJ1-5	TRBV6-6	-	TGTGCCAGCAGTGGCGAGGGTAATCAGCCCCAGCATTTT	CASSGEGNQPQHF
-	TRBJ2-7	TRBV7-3	-	TGTGCCAGCAGCCAGGCGTCGGGATGGTCAGGCGAGCAGTACTTC	CASSQASGWSGEQYF
TRBD1	TRBJ1-5	TRBV27	-	TGTGCCAGCAGACGTGGACAGGGTCGAATGGGCAATCAGCCCCAGCATTTT	CASRRGQGRMGNQPQHF
TRBD1	TRBJ1-2	TRBV30	-	TGTGCCTGGAGTGCACCCGGCAGGGGGGTCGATGGCTACACCTTC	CAWSAPGRGVDGYTF
TRBD1	TRBJ1-5	TRBV7-6	-	TGTGCCAGCAGCTACTTACCTAGGACAGGGGAATATAGCAATCAGCCCCAGCATTTT	CASSYLPRTGEYSNQPQHF
-	TRBJ2-1	TRBV7-8	-	TGTGCCAGCAGCTACACACAGGTGGCCGGGTACAATGAGCAGTTCTTC	CASSYTQVAGYNEQFF
TRBD1	TRBJ1-2	TRBV29-1	-	TGCAGCGCCGCAACCACCGGGACAGGGGGCTCTAGTGGCTACACCTTC	CSAATTGTGGSSGYTF
-	TRBJ1-6	TRBV19	few	TGTGCCAGTGGGACCTTACAGGGAAATTCACCCCTCCACTTT	CASGTLQGNSPLHF
-	TRBJ1-1	TRBV6-5	few	TGTGCCAGCAGAACGGGGGTGTGGAACACTGAAGCTTTCTTT	CASRTGVWNTEAFF
TRBD2	TRBJ2-5	TRBV18	-	TGTGCCAGCTCATACGGACTAGCGGGGGCTGAAGAGACCCAGTACTTC	CASSYGLAGAEETQYF
-	TRBJ2-1	TRBV18	-	TGTGCCAGCTCACCAAGACACAGCTCCGCAGACTACAATGAGCAGTTCTTC	CASSPRHSSADYNEQFF
-	TRBJ2-7	TRBV19	-	TGTGCCAGTACAACCTCCGGGGGTCCCTACGAGCAGTACTTC	CASTTSGGPYEQYF
-	TRBJ1-5	TRBV19	-	TGTGTCAGATCCGGCCCTGGGGCTGGTATAAGGGGCAATCAGCCCCAGCATTTT	CVRSGPGAGIRGNQPQHF
TRBD1	TRBJ1-1	TRBV2	few	TGTGCCAGCGGACGACTTCTGACAGGGATCGCTGAAGCTTTCTTT	CASGRLLTGIAEAFF
-	TRBJ1-2	TRBV5-1	-	TGCGCCAGCAGCTACTCGACAGCTAACTATGGCTACACCTTC	CASSYSTANYGYTF
-	TRBJ1-3	TRBV7-9	-	TGTGCCAGCAGCTTCGCGGAGGACTTTATCGAAGTCTCTGGAAACACCATATATTTT	CASSFAEDFIEVSGNTIYF
-	TRBJ1-3	TRBV10-1	once	TGCGCCAGCAGTGGATCCAGCTCTGGAAACACCATATATTTT	CASSGSSSGNTIYF
-	TRBJ1-1	TRBV6-5	-	TGTGCCAGCACCGGGGTCCCGGGCACTGAAGCTTTCTTT	CASTGVPGTEAFF
-	TRBJ1-2	TRBV18	-	TGTGCCAGCTCACCGTTGGGGGCAGAGGGCTACACCTTC	CASSPLGAEGYTF
TRBD1	TRBJ1-1	TRBV19	-	TGTGCCAGTAGTATAGAGACAGGGATAACTGAAGCTTTCTTT	CASSIETGITEAFF
TRBD1	TRBJ1-2	TRBV6-5	-	TGTGCCAGCAGCCAGCCAGGACAGGTTTTTGGCTACACCTTC	CASSQPGQVFGYTF
-	TRBJ2-7	TRBV10-3	-	TGTGCCATCAGTGACGGGGCTAGCGCTTCCTACGAGCAGTACTTC	CAISDGASASYEQYF
-	TRBJ1-5	TRBV19	-	TGTGCCAGTAGTATGACAGATTATAGCAATCAGCCCCAGCATTTT	CASSMTDYSNQPQHF
-	TRBJ1-1	TRBV2	-	TGTGCCAGCAGTGCGTCCTTTGAAGCTTTCTTT	CASSASFEAFF
-	TRBJ1-1	TRBV27	-	TGTGCCAGCAGAGATCACCTAGGGGTGAACACTGAAGCTTTCTTT	CASRDHLGVNTEAFF
-	TRBJ1-1	TRBV5-6	-	TGTGCCAGCACCATGGGAGGGGGCACTGAAGCTTTCTTT	CASTMGGGTEAFF
-	TRBJ2-7	TRBV15	-	TGTGCCACTTTCAGTCGGGAGACGGCAATAGGAGAGCAGTACTTC	CATFSRETAIGEQYF
-	TRBJ2-2	TRBV7-9	-	TGTGCCAGCATTCTAAACGGGGGTCTCCACCCCGGGGAGCTGTTTTTT	CASILNGGLHPGELFF